A single sample is the source of the 14 T cell receptor beta chains below, sequenced in a study of T cell repertoires in cytomegalovirus infection. These receptors have no identified antigens. TCRdb reanalysed the reads using MiXCR and keeps one entry per CDR3 protein. Among roughly 700,000 distinct CDR3 sequences listed, 33% were seen once. Sequencing used cultured PBMCs, obtained from culture after CMV antigen stimulation. The receptors were gathered from a human donor in good health (CMV status not recorded). Some clones in this sample may be carry-over from other donors' samples.

The V gene is TRBV12-3 or TRBV12-4, the J gene TRBJ2-4; D is uncertain. The CDR3 length is 18 residues. V dropped 2 bases and J dropped 0 bases, with 17 bases sitting between them. CDR3 sequence: CASSLSVWWGTAKNIQYF. The DNA of the CDR3 is TGTGCCAGCAGTTTATCCGTTTGGTGGGGTACAGCCAAAAACATTCAGTACTTC.

This clonotype was seen only a few times. The chain joins TRBV7-6 to TRBJ1-1; 9 bases map to TRBD1. The germline gives CDR1 SGHVS, CDR2 FNYEAQ. The CDR3 has 21 amino acids. V shed 4 bases, J shed 5 bases, and the junction held 26 bases outside the gene matches. In nucleotides, the CDR3 is TGTGCCAGCAGCTCCCATCACGGGCAATCGTACCGAATCGACAGGGGGACTGAAGCTTTCTTT. Its protein is CASSSHHGQSYRIDRGTEAFF.

This clonotype was recorded at least ten times. This chain joins TRBV7-2 and TRBJ2-5; TRBD1 aligns across 7 bases. J was trimmed by 1 base and V by 4 bases; bases with no gene match: 3. The CDR3 totals 14 residues. Germline CDR1 is SGHTA and CDR2 is FQGNSA. Here the CDR3 reads CASSWDSTQETQYF. CDR3 coding DNA: TGTGCCAGCAGCTGGGACAGTACCCAAGAGACCCAGTACTTC.

The sample holds a few counts of this clonotype. V usage is TRBV7-8 and J usage is TRBJ2-1, with 11 bases fitting TRBD1. The CDR3 runs 16 residues. Unmatched junction bases numbered 8, after V lost 2 bases and J lost 8 bases. The germline gives CDR1 SGHVS, CDR2 FQNEAQ. The CDR3 spells CASSLWTGGFYDEQFF. CDR3 in DNA: TGTGCCAGCAGCTTATGGACAGGGGGCTTTTACGATGAGCAGTTCTTC.

This clonotype appeared a few times. In nucleotides, the CDR3 is TGTGCCAGCAGCGTAGGACTACAATACTACGAGCAGTACTTC. Its protein product is CASSVGLQYYEQYF. The chain recombines TRBV9 with TRBJ2-7; weak D call: TRBD2 (5 bases). The CDR3 totals 14 residues. CDR1 is SGDLS, CDR2 YYNGEE, per germline. V was trimmed by 0 bases and J by 3 bases, leaving 10 bases between them. The full variable domain, completed using reference TRBV9 and TRBJ2-7, is DSGVTQTPKHLITATGQRVTLRCSPRSGDLSVYWYQQSLDQGLQFLIQYYNGEERAKGNILERFSAQQFPDLHSELNLSSLELGDSALYFCASSVGLQYYEQYFGPGTRLTVT.

The chain recombines TRBV7-2 with TRBJ1-6; no clear D gene. Germline values: CDR1 SGHTA, CDR2 FQGNSA. Deletions cut 5 bases from V and 14 bases from J, with 10 bases between. There are 11 residues in the CDR3. In DNA form, the CDR3 reads TGTGCCAGCAGCCCTGCTGGGTCCCTCCACTTT. Its protein product is CASSPAGSLHF.

This clonotype was counted a few times. This chain joins TRBV7-9 and TRBJ2-7; the match to TRBD2 covers 14 bases. V lost 5 bases and J lost 5; bases outside the gene matches: 11. The CDR3 extends over 17 amino acids. From germline, CDR1 is SEHNR and CDR2 FQNEAQ (reference sequence). The CDR3 DNA sequence: TGTGCCAGCAGCCCGGCCGGGCTGGGACTAGCGGGAGACGAGCAGTACTTC. Residues: CASSPAGLGLAGDEQYF.

The V call is TRBV2, the J call TRBJ1-2; D possibly corresponds to TRBD1 (5 bases). CDR1 is SNHLY and CDR2 is FYNNEI in the germline V gene. V was pared by 1 base and J by 5 bases, with 23 bases between. There are 18 residues in the CDR3. The CDR3 DNA reads as TGTGCCAGCAGTGAAGGAGACAGACACCCCGATCGCCCTTATGGCTACACCTTC. Amino acids: CASSEGDRHPDRPYGYTF.

The CDR3: CASSLDGQKYGYTF. CDR3 nucleotide sequence: TGTGCCAGCAGCTTAGACGGACAGAAATATGGCTACACCTTC. The chain has TRBV7-2 and TRBJ1-2; possibly TRBD1 for D (6 bases). The CDR3 runs 14 residues. Trimming removed 1 base at V and 5 bases at J, with 11 bases between. The germline V gene encodes CDR1 SGHTA and CDR2 FQGNSA.

This clonotype was counted only a few times. J is TRBJ2-3 and V is TRBV2; 9 bases are shared with TRBD2. This CDR3 has 15 amino acids. Looked up from germline, CDR1 is SNHLY and CDR2 is FYNNEI. The trim removed 6 bases at V and 1 base at J, leaving 5 bases unmatched. CDR3 in DNA: TGTGCCAGCAGAGATAGCGGGAGCGGCACAGATACGCAGTATTTT. It yields the protein CASRDSGSGTDTQYF.

This clonotype has more than one count but fewer than ten. This chain uses TRBV7-6 with TRBJ1-4, with 7 bases aligning to TRBD1. Germline V gene lookup returns CDR1 SGHVS and CDR2 FNYEAQ. This CDR3 has 20 amino acids. Trimming at V came to 4 bases and at J to 0 bases, leaving 17 bases not matched to a gene. The DNA of the CDR3 is TGTGCCAGCAGCTCGTCCTTTTTGGGACAGATAAAATCAACTAATGAAAAACTGTTTTTT. Its protein product is CASSSSFLGQIKSTNEKLFF.

The rearrangement joins TRBV7-2 to TRBJ2-3; the match to TRBD2 covers 13 bases. The V gene's germline CDR1 is SGHTA and CDR2 FQGNSA. This CDR3 is 16 amino acids long. Losses at the gene ends were 3 bases for V and 6 bases for J; bases not matched to a gene: 6. In DNA form, the CDR3 reads TGTGCCAGCAGCTTGGGACTAGCGGGAAGTTTGGATACGCAGTATTTT. Its translation is CASSLGLAGSLDTQYF.

The chain couples TRBV5-1 to TRBJ1-1; no reliable D call. This CDR3 has 15 residues. V dropped 3 bases and J dropped 3 bases, with 15 bases sitting between them. CDR1 SGHRS and CDR2 YFSETQ come from the germline V gene. The CDR3 coding sequence is TGCGCCAGCAGCTCCTCCTACTTGGGAGACACTGAAGCTTTCTTT. It yields the protein CASSSSYLGDTEAFF.

The table lists this clonotype with a few counts. This chain joins TRBV2 and TRBJ2-5; D may correspond to TRBD1 or TRBD2 (5 bases each). The CDR3 has 13 residues. Per the germline V gene, CDR1 is SNHLY and CDR2 is FYNNEI. Trimming took off 8 bases at V and 4 bases at J, with 14 bases between the two ends. The CDR3 DNA reads as TGTGCCAGCGGCCCCGGGACCTTAGAGACCCAGTACTTC. This translates into CASGPGTLETQYF.